This passage covers 32 T cell receptor beta chains from one sample sequenced in a study of OX40 agonist ivuxolimab in advanced cancers. This table comes from immunoSEQ multiplex PCR, and its TCRdb copy is limited to in-frame clones, with some not included. The sample contains tens of thousands of clones, around 86% of which appear only once. The sample consisted of CD4+ or CD8+ T cells sorted from blood, taken in a trial of the OX40 agonist ivuxolimab. Source of these receptors: an adult with an advanced solid tumor such as melanoma, head and neck, liver or kidney cancer.

The chain joins TRBV6-5 to TRBJ1-1; 8 bases agree with TRBD1. Trimming took 5 bases from V and 7 from J; bases not matched to a gene: 6. CDR3 length: 13 amino acids. CDR1 and CDR2 from the germline V gene are MNHEY and SVGAGI. The CDR3 DNA follows: TGTGCCAGCAGTCCGGGACAGGAGATTGAAGCTTTCTTT. The encoded protein is CASSPGQEIEAFF.

This chain uses TRBV7-2 with TRBJ2-1; 14 nucleotides align to TRBD2. J lost 0 bases, V lost 5 bases, and 9 bases had no gene match. The CDR3 consists of 19 residues. Per germline, CDR1 SGHTA and CDR2 FQGNSA. The CDR3 DNA reads TGTGCCAGCAGCCGACCGGGACTAGCGGGGGTTCTCTCCTACAATGAGCAGTTCTTC. Protein: CASSRPGLAGVLSYNEQFF.

The chain uses TRBV28 and TRBJ2-7; 9 bases align to TRBD1. The germline gives CDR1 MDHEN, CDR2 SYDVKM. The V gene end was trimmed by 2 bases and the J gene end by 6 bases; junction bases not matched to a gene: 8. The CDR3 covers 15 residues. The CDR3 DNA follows: TGTGCCAGCAGTTTAATGGGACAGGGACTTGGCGAGCAGTACTTC. Translation gives CASSLMGQGLGEQYF. The whole variable domain, filled in from reference TRBV28 and TRBJ2-7, reads DVKVTQSSRYLVKRTGEKVFLECVQDMDHENMFWYRQDPGLGLRLIYFSYDVKMKEKGDIPEGYSVSREKKERFSLILESASTNQTSMYLCASSLMGQGLGEQYFGPGTRLTVT.

The chain is built from TRBV18 and TRBJ1-1, with 12 bases lining up with TRBD1. The length of the CDR3 is 15 residues. V lost 1 base and J lost 5; bases outside the gene matches: 2. Per the germline V gene, CDR1 is KGHSH and CDR2 is LQKENI. CDR3 in amino acids: CASSPQGQGATEAFF. In nucleotides, the CDR3 is TGTGCCAGCTCACCACAGGGACAGGGGGCGACTGAAGCTTTCTTT.

J is TRBJ1-4 and V is TRBV7-8; TRBD1 is a possible D gene (5 bases). CDR3 length: 14 residues. Germline V gene sequence: CDR1 SGHVS, CDR2 FQNEAQ. V was pared by 5 bases and J by 7 bases, with 14 bases between. CDR3 in DNA: TGTGCCAGCAGCCGACAGCCATCAGGTGAAAAACTGTTTTTT. Translation: CASSRQPSGEKLFF.

The V call is TRBV19, the J call TRBJ1-2; 7 bases align to TRBD1. This CDR3 is built from 14 residues. V trimming: 5 bases; J trimming: 4 bases; junction bases outside the gene matches: 7. CDR1 LNHDA and CDR2 SQIVND come from the germline V gene (reference sequence). The CDR3 loop reads CASSATGQAYGYTF. In DNA form, the CDR3 reads TGTGCCAGTAGTGCGACAGGGCAAGCCTATGGCTACACCTTC.

The V and J genes are TRBV7-8 and TRBJ2-1, with 8 bases identical to TRBD1. The germline CDR1 and CDR2 sequences are SGHVS and FQNEAQ. The CDR3 is 16 amino acids. V was pared by 4 bases and J by 10 bases, with 15 bases of the junction left unmatched. CDR3: CASSSPINAQGVEQFF. CDR3 sequence (DNA): TGTGCCAGCAGCTCACCTATAAACGCACAGGGGGTAGAGCAGTTCTTC. The entire variable domain, with the rest obtained from reference TRBV7-8 and TRBJ2-1, is as follows: GAGVSQSPRYKVAKRGQDVALRCDPISGHVSLFWYQQALGQGPEFLTYFQNEAQLDKSGLPSDRFFAERPEGSVSTLKIQRTQQEDSAVYLCASSSPINAQGVEQFFGPGTRLTVL.

The chain links TRBV5-5 to TRBJ2-3; D possibly corresponds to TRBD1 (7 bases). The CDR3 runs 13 residues. The germline CDR1 and CDR2 sequences are SGHKS and YYEKEE (reference sequence). The V and J ends lost 5 bases and 6 bases respectively, with 13 bases between them. The CDR3 spells CASRRAGGDTQYF. In DNA, the CDR3 is TGTGCCAGCAGGCGGGCAGGGGGGGATACGCAGTATTTT.

V is TRBV5-5 and J is TRBJ1-3; D call uncertain. This CDR3 spans 19 amino acids. Germline CDR1 reads SGHKS; CDR2 reads YYEKEE (reference sequence). Trimming shortened V by 2 bases and J by 1 base, and 22 bases separated the two germline ends. The DNA for the CDR3 is TGTGCCAGCAGCTTATTACGCCTCGTGGCAGGAATATCTGGAAACACCATATATTTT. This codes for CASSLLRLVAGISGNTIYF.

The V call is TRBV6-6, the J call TRBJ2-6, with D unclear. Trimming left V 4 bases short and J 4 bases short, with 5 bases between. The CDR3 sequence is 13 residues long. CDR1 is MNHNY and CDR2 is SVGAGI in the germline V gene (reference sequence). CDR3 DNA: TGTGCCAGCAGTTCGACAGGGGCCAACGTCCTGACTTTC. Its protein is CASSSTGANVLTF.

The chain couples TRBV6-4 to TRBJ2-5; tentative D call: TRBD2 (6 bases). This CDR3 is built from 17 residues. With 6 bases removed from V and 6 bases from J, the gap between germline ends came to 26 bases. Germline CDR1 and CDR2: MRHNA and SNTAGT. The CDR3 sequence is CASRQMTRIIKGKTQYF. In nucleotides, the CDR3 is TGTGCCAGCAGACAAATGACTAGGATAATAAAGGGAAAGACCCAGTACTTC.

The chain links TRBV11-3 to TRBJ2-2; perhaps TRBD2 as D (5 bases). The CDR3 consists of 14 residues. Germline CDR1 SGHNT, CDR2 YENEEA. With 5 bases removed from V and 6 bases from J, the gap between germline ends came to 13 bases. The CDR3: CASSPRRGSGELFF. CDR3 nucleotides: TGTGCCAGCAGCCCCCGAAGAGGGTCCGGGGAGCTGTTTTTT.

This chain links TRBV9 with TRBJ1-6; the D gene is possibly TRBD1 (6 bases). Deletions cut 4 bases from V and 4 bases from J, with 9 bases between. Germline loops: CDR1 SGDLS, CDR2 YYNGEE. The length of the CDR3 is 14 residues. CDR3: CASSTGQYNSPLHF. Here the CDR3 DNA reads TGTGCCAGCAGCACGGGACAATATAATTCACCCCTCCACTTT.

Notes on this clone: Other DNA sequences in this sample translate to the same CDR3. This sequence joins TRBV19 and TRBJ1-6, with 7 positions matching TRBD1. The CDR3 sequence is 12 residues long. Trimming cost V 5 bases and J 10 bases; bases outside gene matches: 2. CDR1 is LNHDA, CDR2 SQIVND, per germline (reference sequence). This CDR3 reads CASSGQDSPLHF. Written as DNA, the CDR3 is TGTGCCAGTAGTGGACAGGACTCACCCCTCCACTTT.

The rearrangement links TRBV28 to TRBJ1-2; D not resolved. CDR3 size: 12 residues. The ends were cut back, 5 bases at V and 4 bases at J, with 8 bases in the middle. CDR1 and CDR2 (germline): MDHEN, SYDVKM. CDR3 in DNA: TGTGCCAGCAGTGATCGTCTCTATGGCTACACCTTC. Amino acid sequence: CASSDRLYGYTF.

The CDR3: CASSPDRETEAFF. For the CDR3, the DNA is TGTGCCAGCAGCCCCGACAGGGAAACTGAAGCTTTCTTT. This chain joins TRBV5-4 and TRBJ1-1; 7 nucleotides line up with TRBD1. This CDR3 has 13 amino acids. Germline trimming cut 4 bases from V and 5 bases from J; bases unmatched to any gene: 5. CDR1 is SGHNT and CDR2 is YYREEE in the germline V gene (reference sequence).

V usage is TRBV18 and J usage is TRBJ2-3; 9 positions agree with TRBD2. Germline CDR1 reads KGHSH; CDR2 reads LQKENI. With V trimmed by 1 base and J by 2 bases, 4 bases remained unmatched. This CDR3 is 16 amino acids long. The CDR3 coding sequence is TGTGCCAGCTCACCACAAGCGGGGGGCCTCACAGATACGCAGTATTTT. This encodes CASSPQAGGLTDTQYF.

This chain links TRBV6-5 with TRBJ2-3; D is perhaps TRBD2 (6 bases). Germline-derived CDR1 and CDR2 are MNHEY and SVGAGI. The CDR3 is 15 amino acids. Trimming shortened V by 5 bases and J by 10 bases, and 22 bases separated the two germline ends. Here the CDR3 reads CASSLTSSGGRSQYF. As DNA, the CDR3 is TGTGCCAGCAGTCTCACATCATCCGGAGGGAGGTCGCAGTATTTT.

V usage is TRBV5-1 and J usage is TRBJ1-4, with 11 bases identical to TRBD1. The CDR3 is 18 residues long. Germline lookup yields CDR1 SGHRS and CDR2 YFSETQ. V shed 0 bases, J shed 1 base, and the junction held 5 bases outside the gene matches. CDR3 sequence: CASSLAGTGGVTNEKLFF. CDR3 nucleotides: TGCGCCAGCAGCTTGGCGGGGACAGGGGGTGTAACTAATGAAAAACTGTTTTTT.

This sequence joins TRBV4-1 and TRBJ1-1; D possibly corresponds to TRBD1 (6 bases). The CDR3 totals 14 residues. Germline-derived CDR1 and CDR2 are MGHRA and YSYEKL. Trimming shortened V by 8 bases and J by 4 bases, and 17 bases separated the two germline ends. The CDR3 coding sequence is TGCGCCAGCCGAGGGACACTGAGAGGCACTGAAGCTTTCTTT. Protein sequence: CASRGTLRGTEAFF.

The rearrangement links TRBV7-2 to TRBJ2-3; 8 nucleotides line up with TRBD2. The CDR3 covers 16 residues. Germline-derived CDR1 and CDR2 are SGHTA and FQGNSA. J lost 4 bases, V lost 1 base, and 7 bases had no gene match. The CDR3 sequence is CASSLVSGGDADTQYF. The CDR3 DNA is TGTGCCAGCAGCTTAGTGTCGGGAGGGGATGCAGATACGCAGTATTTT.

The rearrangement joins TRBV11-2 to TRBJ1-4, with a weak D call TRBD1 (5 bases). Trimming stripped 0 bases from V and 1 base from J, with 12 bases between. The CDR3 covers 17 residues. Germline lookup yields CDR1 SGHAT and CDR2 FQNNGV. CDR3 amino acids: CASSLDPGPRTNEKLFF. DNA for the CDR3: TGTGCCAGCAGCTTAGATCCGGGACCCCGAACTAATGAAAAACTGTTTTTT.

The chain combines TRBV11-2 with TRBJ2-7; unclear D gene. The CDR3 sequence is 15 residues long. V lost 5 bases and J 6 bases, leaving 20 bases between the germline ends. CDR1 and CDR2 from the germline V gene are SGHAT and FQNNGV. The CDR3, as DNA: TGTGCCAGCAGCCCACCATTCTCAACCAGATTCGAGCAGTACTTC. Protein sequence: CASSPPFSTRFEQYF.

CDR3 amino acids: CASSLIGRDSYEQYF. As DNA, the CDR3 is TGTGCCAGCAGCTTAATCGGGAGGGACAGTTACGAGCAGTACTTC. This chain links TRBV7-2 with TRBJ2-5, with a tentative D call TRBD2 (8 bases). TRBJ2-7 explains the end of the DNA better; the J call may be wrong. Germline-derived CDR1 and CDR2 are SGHTA and FQGNSA. The CDR3 contains 15 residues.

This sequence joins TRBV6-1 and TRBJ2-5; D ambiguous. Looked up from germline, CDR1 is MNHNS and CDR2 is SASEGT. This CDR3 is built from 14 residues. V gave up 5 bases and J gave up 4 bases, with 14 bases separating them. The CDR3 bases are TGTGCCAGCAGTAGACTCCCGGCGGCAGAGACCCAGTACTTC. Residues: CASSRLPAAETQYF.

This chain links TRBV10-3 with TRBJ2-7, with 7 bases aligning to TRBD1. Per the germline V gene, CDR1 is ENHRY and CDR2 is SYGVKD. V shed 6 bases and J 1 base; nucleotides not matched to a gene: 6. This CDR3 region has 14 residues. In DNA, the CDR3 is TGTGCCATCAGGAACCGGGACAGTTCCTACGAGCAGTACTTC. Protein product: CAIRNRDSSYEQYF.

CDR3 sequence reads: CASSLDRGQGSQYF. The CDR3 nucleotides read TGTGCCAGCAGCTTAGACAGGGGACAGGGGTCCCAGTACTTC. V gene TRBV7-9 combines with J gene TRBJ2-5; TRBD1 matches at 10 bases. The CDR3 is made up of 14 amino acids. Per germline, CDR1 SEHNR and CDR2 FQNEAQ (reference sequence). The J segment lost 9 bases and the V segment lost 1 base, leaving 5 bases of the junction unmatched.

This sequence joins TRBV7-7 and TRBJ1-2, with TRBD1 matching over 8 bases. CDR1 is SSHAT, CDR2 FNYEAQ, per germline (reference sequence). This CDR3 contains 15 residues. Trimming at V came to 4 bases and at J to 14 bases, leaving 18 bases not matched to a gene. The CDR3 sequence is CASSSIEDRAPLETF. The CDR3, as DNA: TGTGCCAGCAGCTCAATCGAGGACAGGGCGCCCCTTGAAACCTTC.

This clone was seen a single time. The chain joins TRBV6-1 to TRBJ2-1, with TRBD2 as a possible D gene (6 bases). In germline, CDR1 is MNHNS, CDR2 SASEGT. Trimming shortened V by 7 bases and J by 1 base, and 14 bases separated the two germline ends. CDR3 size: 15 residues. The CDR3 protein is CASTRGGKSYNEQFF. The CDR3 DNA is TGTGCCAGCACCCGAGGAGGGAAGTCCTACAATGAGCAGTTCTTC.

V usage is TRBV19 and J usage is TRBJ1-5, with D perhaps matching TRBD1 (6 bases). The CDR3 consists of 17 residues. Trimming stripped 6 bases from V and 0 bases from J, with 18 bases between. CDR1 and CDR2 from the germline V gene are LNHDA and SQIVND (reference sequence). The CDR3, as DNA: TGTGCCAGTAGGATATTCAGGGGCGGGAGTAGCAATCAGCCCCAGCATTTT. This gives the protein CASRIFRGGSSNQPQHF.

The chain uses TRBV28 and TRBJ2-1; D gene ambiguous. CDR1 is MDHEN and CDR2 is SYDVKM in the germline V gene. The CDR3 contains 15 residues. V was shortened by 2 bases and J by 0 bases, with 8 bases between the two germline ends. The DNA of the CDR3 is TGTGCCAGCAGTTTACCCGGCAGCTCCTACAATGAGCAGTTCTTC. Amino acid sequence: CASSLPGSSYNEQFF.

The V gene is TRBV6-5, the J gene TRBJ2-2; 7 nucleotides agree with TRBD2. Germline CDR1 reads MNHEY; CDR2 reads SVGAGI. There are 14 residues in the CDR3. Unmatched junction bases numbered 1, after V lost 5 bases and J lost 1 base. This CDR3 reads CASSSGENTGELFF. The CDR3 DNA reads as TGTGCCAGCAGTAGCGGGGAGAACACCGGGGAGCTGTTTTTT.